This record concerns one T cell receptor beta chain sequence. Some clones are missing from TCRdb's copy, which holds only in-frame ones; the method was immunoSEQ multiplex PCR. The sample includes 70,000 to 85,000 clones, 95% seen only once; the top ten take less than 0.3%. The data were taken from a study of technical replicates of blood from four donors. The CDR3 is 11 amino acids. Trimming shortened V by 0 bases and J by 11 bases, and 10 bases separated the two germline ends. CDR1 is GTSNPN, CDR2 SVGIG, per germline (reference sequence). The sequenced sample consisted of T cells isolated from PBMCs. This clonotype was sampled from a human donor in good health. The V gene is TRBV30, the J gene TRBJ1-1; TRBD1 might be the D (6 bases). In DNA, the CDR3 is TGTGCCTGGAGTGTAGTCAGGGGTGCTTTCTTT. It encodes CAWSVVRGAFF.